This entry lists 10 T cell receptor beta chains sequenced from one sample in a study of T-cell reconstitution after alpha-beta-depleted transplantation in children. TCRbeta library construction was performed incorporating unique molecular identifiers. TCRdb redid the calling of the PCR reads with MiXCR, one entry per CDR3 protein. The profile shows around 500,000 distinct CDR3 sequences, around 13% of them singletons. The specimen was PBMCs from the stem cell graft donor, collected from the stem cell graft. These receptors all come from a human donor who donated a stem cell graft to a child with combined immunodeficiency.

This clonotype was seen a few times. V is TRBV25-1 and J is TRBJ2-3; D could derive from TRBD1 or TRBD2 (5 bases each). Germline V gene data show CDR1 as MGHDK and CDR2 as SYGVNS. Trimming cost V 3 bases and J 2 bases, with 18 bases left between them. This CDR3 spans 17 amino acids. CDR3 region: CASSDWDAFDFTDTQYF. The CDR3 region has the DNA TGTGCCAGCAGTGATTGGGACGCCTTCGATTTCACAGATACGCAGTATTTT.

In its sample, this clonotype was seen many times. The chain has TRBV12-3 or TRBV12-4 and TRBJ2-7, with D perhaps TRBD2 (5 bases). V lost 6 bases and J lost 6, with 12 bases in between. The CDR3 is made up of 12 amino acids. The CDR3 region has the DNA TGTGCCAGCAGCCGCGGACTGTCCGAGCAGTACTTC. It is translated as CASSRGLSEQYF.

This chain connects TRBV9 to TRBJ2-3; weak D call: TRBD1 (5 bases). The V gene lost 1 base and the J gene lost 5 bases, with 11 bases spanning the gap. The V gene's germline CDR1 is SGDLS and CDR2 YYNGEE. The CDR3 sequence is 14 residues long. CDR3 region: CASSVSGPGDTQYF. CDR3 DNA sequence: TGTGCCAGCAGCGTATCAGGGCCCGGAGATACGCAGTATTTT.

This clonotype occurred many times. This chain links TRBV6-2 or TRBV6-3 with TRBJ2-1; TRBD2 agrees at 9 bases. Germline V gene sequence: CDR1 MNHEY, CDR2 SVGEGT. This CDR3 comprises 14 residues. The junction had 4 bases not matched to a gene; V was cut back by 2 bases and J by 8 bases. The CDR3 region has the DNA TGTGCCAGCAGTTACGCGGGAGGGGGGGATGAGCAGTTCTTC. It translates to CASSYAGGGDEQFF.

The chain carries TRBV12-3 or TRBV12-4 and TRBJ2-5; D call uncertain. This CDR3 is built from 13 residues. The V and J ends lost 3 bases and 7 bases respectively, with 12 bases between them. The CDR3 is CASSFLASGTQYF. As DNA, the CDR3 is TGTGCCAGCAGTTTCTTGGCCTCAGGGACCCAGTACTTC.

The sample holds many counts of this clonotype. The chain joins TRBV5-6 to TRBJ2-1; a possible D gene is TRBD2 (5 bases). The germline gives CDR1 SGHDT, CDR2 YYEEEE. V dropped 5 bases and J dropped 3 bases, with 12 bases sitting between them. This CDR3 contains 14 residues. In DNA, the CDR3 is TGTGCCAGCAGTTCGGGGATAGTCTACAATGAGCAGTTCTTC. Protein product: CASSSGIVYNEQFF.

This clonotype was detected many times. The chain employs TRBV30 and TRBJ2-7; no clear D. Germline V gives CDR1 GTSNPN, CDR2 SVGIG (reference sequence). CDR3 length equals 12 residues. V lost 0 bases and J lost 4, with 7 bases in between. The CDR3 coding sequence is TGTGCCTGGAGTGTAGTTGGATACGAGCAGTACTTC. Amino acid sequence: CAWSVVGYEQYF.

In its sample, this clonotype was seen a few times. DNA for the CDR3: TGTGCCAGCCTAAGCGGACAGGGACCCTCGGGCACCTTC. This codes for CASLSGQGPSGTF. V is TRBV2 and J is TRBJ1-2; 8 bases line up with TRBD1. The length of the CDR3 is 13 residues. Germline CDR1 reads SNHLY; CDR2 reads FYNNEI. V was clipped by 8 bases and J by 13 bases; unmatched bases: 15.

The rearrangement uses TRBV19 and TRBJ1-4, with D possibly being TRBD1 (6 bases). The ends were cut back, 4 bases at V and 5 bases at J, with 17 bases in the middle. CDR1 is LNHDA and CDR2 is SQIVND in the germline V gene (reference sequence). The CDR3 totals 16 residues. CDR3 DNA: TGTGCCAGTAGTAAGGAATCCCCAGGGGAGAATGAAAAACTGTTTTTT. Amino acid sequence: CASSKESPGENEKLFF.

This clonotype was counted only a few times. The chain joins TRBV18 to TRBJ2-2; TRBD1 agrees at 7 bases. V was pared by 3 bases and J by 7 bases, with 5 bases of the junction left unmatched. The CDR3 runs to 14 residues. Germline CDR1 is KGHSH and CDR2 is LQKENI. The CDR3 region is CASSPGTVGGELFF. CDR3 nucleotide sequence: TGTGCCAGCTCACCTGGGACAGTCGGCGGGGAGCTGTTTTTT.